This T cell receptor beta chain originates from a study of shared clonotypes between healthy human individuals (dated by TCRdb to 2020 to 2022). For context, the study as a whole: A couple of women and a few men aged 18 to 49 years were included in the cohort. Between about 0.9 and 8.9 billion PBMCs per donor were obtained by leukapheresis. The study deeply sequenced blood TCR repertoires of about 5 healthy adults to estimate repertoire size and the extent of clonotype sharing between individuals. For each donor, three plates each were used for CD4 naive and CD4 memory, two plates were used for CD8 naive, and one plate was used for CD8 memory. To increase sequencing depth and limit assay-specific biases, TCR repertoire library preparation and sequencing were carried out by different laboratories using diverse techniques.

From V the trimming removes 3 bases and from J it removes 2 bases, while the gene matches leave 6 bases of the junction unaccounted for. Taken from the germline V gene, the CDR1 and CDR2 loops are SQVTM and ANQGSEA. The CDR3, cysteine through phenylalanine, is 14 amino acids long. The entry retains the CDR3 DNA only, 42 bases that are in frame from base 1. Study-level results and caveats: Larger estimated clonotype richness was generally found for naive subsets than for memory subsets. Across a few donors, around 5% of naive CD4, around 3.5% of naive CD8, roughly 2.2% of memory CD4, and around 0.4% of memory CD8 clonotypes were shared. Incomplete sequencing was indicated by rarefaction of sorted-subset datasets, despite the large sequencing depth. Compared with non-shared clonotypes, the clonotypes found in all four sorted-subset donors had higher generation probabilities. Pairwise subsampling led to the expectation that sequencing depth would affect the degree of clonotype sharing among donors. The genetic and exposure-history diversity represented was limited by the small number of donors. Sampling was restricted to blood, and TCR repertoires in tissue are likely to differ from TCR repertoires in blood.

This clone occurred once. Its cognate antigen has yet to be identified. No qualities accompany the bases; no much larger clone lies one base away. CD8 naive samples were obtained by positive selection for CCR7 among CD45RO-negative cells, yielding a CD45RA+CCR7+ population from which TemRA cells were excluded. The donors were healthy, HIV-negative adults with no recently reported acute infections or vaccinations. Every donor was a Caucasian adult living in Nashville, Tennessee, USA. After blood collection by leukapheresis, PBMCs were isolated using Ficoll-Histopaque density gradient centrifugation and then cryopreserved in the vapor phase of liquid nitrogen. Purity and quantity of every magnetically sorted T cell population were checked by analytical flow cytometry. Genomic DNA was isolated from each sorted fraction and quantified by UV absorbance on a Nanodrop 2000c. Using the deep immunoSEQ assay, TCR CDR3 regions were amplified from genomic DNA by multiplex PCR. Extracted genomic DNA from each cell subset was spread evenly across all wells of several immunoSEQ 96-well plates, with each plate serving as a replicate. For sorted subsets, each replicate PCR was loaded with 200 ng genomic DNA, equivalent to 30,000 to 35,000 T cell genomes. Purified libraries were measured with a Qubit 3.0 fluorometer, size-checked on a Bioanalyzer 2100, and measured again with the KAPA Library Quantification kit. Each immunoSEQ 96-well plate was sequenced on its own single-read 150-cycle Illumina NextSeq 550 flow cell. The authors processed their data as follows. The immunoSEQ output contained only junctional sequences without quality scores, so filtering could not match that applied to full-length reads. To assign V/J genes and CDR3, sequences were annotated against IMGT germline references using PyIR, a Python wrapper for IgBLAST v1.9. Reads were filtered out if the reads had weak V/J assignments (E-value above 1e-6), no CDR3, stop codons, out-of-frame junctions, or ambiguous translated residues. V3J clonotypes were defined as sequences sharing the same inferred V gene, J gene, and CDR3 amino acid sequence. To compute the percentage overlap between repertoires, the number of shared unique clonotypes was divided by the size of the smaller repertoire. Three approaches were used to assess repertoire richness: RTK rarefaction, the Chao1 estimator, and Recon v2.1 estimates of unobserved clonotypes. Generation probabilities for all TCRbeta clonotypes obtained by the gDNA method from four donors were computed using OLGA. The source is immuneACCESS, and TCRdb retained only in-frame sequences with V and J called. Part of the clones is not carried over; for the studies checked, unresolved V genes explain less than half of this, and the remainder is unexplained. V and J calls and clone size are given by that table; D and trimming were obtained from the DNA. This sample has about 600,000 clones in its table, and over 95% of those were observed once. The ten largest clonotypes hold 0.085% to 0.11% of the sample.

The receptor comes from a woman in her 30s in good health. The specimen sequenced was naive CD8+ T cells sorted from blood. The sample's cell subset or site label, decoded: CD45RA+CCR7+. The V and J genes are TRBV29-1 and TRBJ2-7, with 8 middle bases fitting TRBD1. For the CDR3, the sequence is CSVEVRGRPYEQYF. The bases read TGCAGCGTTGAGGTCAGGGGGCGGCCCTACGAGCAGTACTTC.